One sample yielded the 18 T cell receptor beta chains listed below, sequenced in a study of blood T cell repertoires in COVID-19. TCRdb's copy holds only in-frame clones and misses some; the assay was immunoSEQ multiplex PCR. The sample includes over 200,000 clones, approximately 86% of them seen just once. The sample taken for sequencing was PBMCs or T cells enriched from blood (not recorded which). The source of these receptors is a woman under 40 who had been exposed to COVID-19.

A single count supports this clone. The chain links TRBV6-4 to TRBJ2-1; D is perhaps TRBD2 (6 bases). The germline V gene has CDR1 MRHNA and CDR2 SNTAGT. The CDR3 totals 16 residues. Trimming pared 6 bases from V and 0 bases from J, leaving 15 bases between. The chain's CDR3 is CASSAEGTSSYNEQFF. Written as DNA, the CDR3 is TGTGCCAGCAGCGCGGAGGGGACGAGCTCCTACAATGAGCAGTTCTTC.

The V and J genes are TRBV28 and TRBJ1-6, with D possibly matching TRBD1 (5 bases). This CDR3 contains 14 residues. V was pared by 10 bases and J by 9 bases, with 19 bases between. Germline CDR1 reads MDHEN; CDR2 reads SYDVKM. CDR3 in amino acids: CATGPGPSGSPLHF. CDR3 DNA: TGTGCCACGGGCCCAGGGCCGTCAGGTTCACCCCTCCACTTT.

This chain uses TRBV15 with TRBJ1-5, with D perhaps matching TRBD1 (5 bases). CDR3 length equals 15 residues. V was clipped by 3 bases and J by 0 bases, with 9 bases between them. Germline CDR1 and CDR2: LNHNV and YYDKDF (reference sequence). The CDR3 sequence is CATSRDTYSNQPQHF. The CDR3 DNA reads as TGTGCCACCAGCAGGGACACTTATAGCAATCAGCCCCAGCATTTT.

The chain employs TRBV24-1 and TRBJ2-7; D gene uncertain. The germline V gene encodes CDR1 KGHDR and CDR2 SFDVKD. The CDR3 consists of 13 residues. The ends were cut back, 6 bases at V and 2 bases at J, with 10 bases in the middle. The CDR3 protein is CATSSGSAYEQYF. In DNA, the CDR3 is TGTGCCACCAGTTCAGGATCCGCCTACGAGCAGTACTTC.

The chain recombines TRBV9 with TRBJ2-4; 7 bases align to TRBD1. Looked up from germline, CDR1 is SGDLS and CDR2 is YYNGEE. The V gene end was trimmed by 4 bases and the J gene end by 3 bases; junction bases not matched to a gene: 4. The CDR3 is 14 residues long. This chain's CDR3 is CASSTQGDKNIQYF. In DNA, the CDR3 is TGTGCCAGCAGCACCCAGGGGGACAAAAACATTCAGTACTTC.

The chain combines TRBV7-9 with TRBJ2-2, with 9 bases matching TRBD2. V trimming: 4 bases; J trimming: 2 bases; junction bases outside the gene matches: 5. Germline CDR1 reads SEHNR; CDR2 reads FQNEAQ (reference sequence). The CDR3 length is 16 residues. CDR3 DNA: TGTGCCAGCAGCTGGCAGCGGGGGGCTAACACCGGGGAGCTGTTTTTT. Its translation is CASSWQRGANTGELFF.

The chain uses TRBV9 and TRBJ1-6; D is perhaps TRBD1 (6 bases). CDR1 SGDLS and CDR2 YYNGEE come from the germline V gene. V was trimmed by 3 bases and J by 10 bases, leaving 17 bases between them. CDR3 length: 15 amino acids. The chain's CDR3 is CASSAEDSRRSPLHF. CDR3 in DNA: TGTGCCAGCAGCGCCGAGGACAGTAGGCGGTCACCCCTCCACTTT. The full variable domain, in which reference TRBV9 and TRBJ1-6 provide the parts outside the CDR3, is DSGVTQTPKHLITATGQRVTLRCSPRSGDLSVYWYQQSLDQGLQFLIQYYNGEERAKGNILERFSAQQFPDLHSELNLSSLELGDSALYFCASSAEDSRRSPLHFGNGTRLTVT.

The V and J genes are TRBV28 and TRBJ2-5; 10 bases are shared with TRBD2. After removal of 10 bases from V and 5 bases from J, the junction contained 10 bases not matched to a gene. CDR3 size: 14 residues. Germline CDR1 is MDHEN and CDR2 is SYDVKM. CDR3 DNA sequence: TGTGCCACCCGGAGCGGGGGGGCGGGGGAGACCCAGTACTTC. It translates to CATRSGGAGETQYF. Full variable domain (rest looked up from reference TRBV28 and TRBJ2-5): DVKVTQSSRYLVKRTGEKVFLECVQDMDHENMFWYRQDPGLGLRLIYFSYDVKMKEKGDIPEGYSVSREKKERFSLILESASTNQTSMYLCATRSGGAGETQYFGPGTRLLVL.

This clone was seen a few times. CDR3: CASSLSSGTGNQPQHF. CDR3 DNA sequence: TGTGCCAGCAGCCTGAGCTCCGGGACAGGTAATCAGCCCCAGCATTTT. The V gene is TRBV3-1 (or the pseudogene TRBV3-2), the J gene TRBJ1-5; 8 bases match TRBD1. Germline CDR1 reads LGHDT; CDR2 reads YNNKEL (reference sequence). The CDR3 contains 16 residues. With 4 bases clipped from V and 4 bases from J, the junction kept 9 bases outside the gene matches.

In DNA form, the CDR3 reads TGTGCCAGCAGTCCGCGACAGGGGCGACAGCCCCAGCATTTT. As protein: CASSPRQGRQPQHF. V is TRBV27 and J is TRBJ1-5; 8 bases are a match to TRBD1. The V and J ends lost 5 bases and 7 bases, in that order; junction bases with no gene match: 7. The CDR3 is made up of 14 amino acids. The germline V gene has CDR1 MNHEY and CDR2 SMNVEV (reference sequence).

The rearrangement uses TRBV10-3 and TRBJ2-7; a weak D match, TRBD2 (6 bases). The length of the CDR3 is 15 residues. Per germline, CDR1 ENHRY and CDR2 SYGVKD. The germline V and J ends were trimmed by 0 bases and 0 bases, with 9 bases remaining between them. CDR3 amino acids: CAISESAGISYEQYF. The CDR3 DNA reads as TGTGCCATCAGTGAGTCGGCGGGGATCTCCTACGAGCAGTACTTC.

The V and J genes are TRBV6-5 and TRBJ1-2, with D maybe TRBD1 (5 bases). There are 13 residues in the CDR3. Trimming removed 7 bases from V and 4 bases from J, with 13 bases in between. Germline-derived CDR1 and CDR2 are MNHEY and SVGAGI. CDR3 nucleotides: TGTGCCAGCAAGACAGTGGATTTCTATGGCTACACCTTC. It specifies CASKTVDFYGYTF.

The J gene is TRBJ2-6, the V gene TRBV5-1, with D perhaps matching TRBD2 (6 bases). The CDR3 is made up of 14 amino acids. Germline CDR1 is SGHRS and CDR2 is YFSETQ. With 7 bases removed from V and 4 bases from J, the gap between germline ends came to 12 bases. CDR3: CASSGDSGANVLTF. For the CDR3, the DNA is TGCGCCAGCTCCGGGGACTCCGGGGCCAACGTCCTGACTTTC. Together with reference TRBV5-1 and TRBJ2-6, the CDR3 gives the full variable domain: KAGVTQTPRYLIKTRGQQVTLSCSPISGHRSVSWYQQTPGQGLQFLFEYFSETQRNKGNFPGRFSGRQFSNSRSEMNVSTLELGDSALYLCASSGDSGANVLTFGAGSRLTVL.

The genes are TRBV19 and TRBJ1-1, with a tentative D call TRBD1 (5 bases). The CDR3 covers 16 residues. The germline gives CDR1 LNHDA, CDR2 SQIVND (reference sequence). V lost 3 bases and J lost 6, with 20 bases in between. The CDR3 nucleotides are TGTGCCAGTAGTATTCGGGCAGTCGGGGGGTCGGCTGAAGCTTTCTTT. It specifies CASSIRAVGGSAEAFF.

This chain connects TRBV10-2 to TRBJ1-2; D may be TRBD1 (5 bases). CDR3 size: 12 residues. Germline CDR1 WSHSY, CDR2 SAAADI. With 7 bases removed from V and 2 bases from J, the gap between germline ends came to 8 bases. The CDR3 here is CASTAGNYGYTF. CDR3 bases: TGCGCCAGCACGGCAGGGAACTATGGCTACACCTTC.

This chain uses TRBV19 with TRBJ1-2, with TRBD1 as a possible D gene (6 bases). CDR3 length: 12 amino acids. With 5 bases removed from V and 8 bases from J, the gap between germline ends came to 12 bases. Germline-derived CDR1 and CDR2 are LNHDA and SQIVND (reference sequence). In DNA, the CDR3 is TGTGCCAGTAGTTGGAGGACAGACGGCTACACCTTC. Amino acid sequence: CASSWRTDGYTF.

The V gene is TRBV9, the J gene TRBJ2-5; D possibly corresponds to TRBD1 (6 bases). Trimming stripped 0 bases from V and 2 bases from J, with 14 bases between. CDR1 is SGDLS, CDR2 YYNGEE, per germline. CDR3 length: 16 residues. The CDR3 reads CASSVGSSRGQETQYF. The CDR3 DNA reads TGTGCCAGCAGCGTAGGTAGCTCGAGGGGGCAAGAGACCCAGTACTTC.

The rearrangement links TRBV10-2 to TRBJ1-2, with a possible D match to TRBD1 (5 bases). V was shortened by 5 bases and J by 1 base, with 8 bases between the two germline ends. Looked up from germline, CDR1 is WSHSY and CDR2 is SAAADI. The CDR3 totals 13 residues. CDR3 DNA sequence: TGCGCCAGCAGTAAGGGGTTTAACTATGGCTACACCTTC. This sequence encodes CASSKGFNYGYTF.